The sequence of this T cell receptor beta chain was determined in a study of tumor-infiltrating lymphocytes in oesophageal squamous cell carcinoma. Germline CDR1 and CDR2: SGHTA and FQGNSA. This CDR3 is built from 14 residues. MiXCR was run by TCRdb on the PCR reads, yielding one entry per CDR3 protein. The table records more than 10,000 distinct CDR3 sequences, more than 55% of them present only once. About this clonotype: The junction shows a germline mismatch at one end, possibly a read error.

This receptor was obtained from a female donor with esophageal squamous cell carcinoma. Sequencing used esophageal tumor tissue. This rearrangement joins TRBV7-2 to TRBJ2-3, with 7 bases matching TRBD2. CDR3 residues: CASSPALGGGGSFF. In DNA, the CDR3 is TGTGCCAGCAGCCCCGCTCTTGGGGGGGGGGGTTCCTTCTTC.